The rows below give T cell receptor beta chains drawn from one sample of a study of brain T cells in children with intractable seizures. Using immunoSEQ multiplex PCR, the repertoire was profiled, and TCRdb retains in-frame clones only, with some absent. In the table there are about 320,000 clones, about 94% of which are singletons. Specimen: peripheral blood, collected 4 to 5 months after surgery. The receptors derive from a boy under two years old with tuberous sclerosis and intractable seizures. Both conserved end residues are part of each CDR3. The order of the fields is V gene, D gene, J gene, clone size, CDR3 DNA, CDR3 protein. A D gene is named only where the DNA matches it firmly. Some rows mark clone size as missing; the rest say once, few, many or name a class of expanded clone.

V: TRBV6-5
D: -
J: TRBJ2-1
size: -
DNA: TGTGCCAGCCGACACTCTAGCAATGAGCAGTTCTTC
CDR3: CASRHSSNEQFF

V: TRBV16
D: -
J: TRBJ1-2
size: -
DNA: TGTGCCAGCAGCCACTTCCTTTCATGGGAGGGTCACTATGGCTACACCTTC
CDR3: CASSHFLSWEGHYGYTF

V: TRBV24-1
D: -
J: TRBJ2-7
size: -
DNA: TGTGCCACCAGTGACTCCCAACCGGGTCCTACCTACGAGCAGTACTTC
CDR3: CATSDSQPGPTYEQYF

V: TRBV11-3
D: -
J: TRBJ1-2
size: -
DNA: TGTGCCAGCAGCTTTGACAACGGCTACACCTTC
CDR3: CASSFDNGYTF

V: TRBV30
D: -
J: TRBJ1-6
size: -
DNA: TGTGCCTGGAGTGTACACGGGACGGGTCATTCACCCCTCCACTTT
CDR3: CAWSVHGTGHSPLHF

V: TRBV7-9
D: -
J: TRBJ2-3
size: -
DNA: TGTGCCAGCAGTATCTATCATACGCAGTATTTT
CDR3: CASSIYHTQYF

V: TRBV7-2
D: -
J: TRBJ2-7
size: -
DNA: TGTGCCAGCAGCTTAGTAGCTAGCCCTAGCTCCTACGAGCAGTACTTC
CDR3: CASSLVASPSSYEQYF

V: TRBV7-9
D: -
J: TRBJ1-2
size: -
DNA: TGTGCCAGCAGCTTAGTCTCTTCCAGGGAAGGGTATGGCTACACCTTC
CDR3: CASSLVSSREGYGYTF

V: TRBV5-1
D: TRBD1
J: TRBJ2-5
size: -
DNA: TGCGCCAGCAGCTTGCCCGAGGGGACAGGTCAAGAGACCCAGTACTTC
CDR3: CASSLPEGTGQETQYF

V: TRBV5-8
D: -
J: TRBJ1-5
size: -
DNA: TGTGCCAGCAGCAACTTTAATCAGCCCCAGCATTTT
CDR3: CASSNFNQPQHF

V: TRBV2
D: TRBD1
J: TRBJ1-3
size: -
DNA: TGTGCCAGCAGTGATCAGGGGGCGTATGGAAACACCATATATTTT
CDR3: CASSDQGAYGNTIYF

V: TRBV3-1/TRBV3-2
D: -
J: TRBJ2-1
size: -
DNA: TGTGCCAGCAGCCCCCCCGGGGGCTTGGGGGTCAATGAGCAGTTCTTC
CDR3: CASSPPGGLGVNEQFF

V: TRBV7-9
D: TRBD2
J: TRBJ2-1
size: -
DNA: TGTGCCAGCAGCTTAAATAGCGGGAGGGCTGATGAGCAGTTCTTC
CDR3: CASSLNSGRADEQFF

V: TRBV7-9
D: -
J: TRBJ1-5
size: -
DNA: TGTGCCAGCAGCTTAGTGGGCGGAAATCAGCCCCAGCATTTT
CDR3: CASSLVGGNQPQHF

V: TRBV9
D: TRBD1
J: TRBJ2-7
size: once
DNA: TGTGCCAGCAGCGGACCTCGGACAGGGGGCAGGTACGAGCAGTACTTC
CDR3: CASSGPRTGGRYEQYF

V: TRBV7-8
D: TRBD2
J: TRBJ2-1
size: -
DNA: TGTGCCAGCAGCTTAGCGCAAACGGGGGGGCCTGAGCAGTTCTTC
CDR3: CASSLAQTGGPEQFF

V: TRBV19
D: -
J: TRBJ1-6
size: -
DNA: TGTGCCAGTAGTATATCCGCAGGGTCGAATTCACCCCTCCACTTT
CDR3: CASSISAGSNSPLHF

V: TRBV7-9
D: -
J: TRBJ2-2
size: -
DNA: TGTGCCAGCAGCTTTGGGGTAAACACCGGGGAGCTGTTTTTT
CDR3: CASSFGVNTGELFF

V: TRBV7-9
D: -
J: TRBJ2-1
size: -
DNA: TGTGCCAGCAGCTTAATTAGGCGGCAGCAGTTCTTC
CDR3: CASSLIRRQQFF

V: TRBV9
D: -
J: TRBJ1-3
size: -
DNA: TGTGCCAGCAGCGTAGTGGGAGGGACTGGAAACACCATATATTTT
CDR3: CASSVVGGTGNTIYF

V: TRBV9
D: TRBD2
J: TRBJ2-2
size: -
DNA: TGTGCCAGCAGGAGCGGGACTGCGAACACCGGGGAGCTGTTTTTT
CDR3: CASRSGTANTGELFF

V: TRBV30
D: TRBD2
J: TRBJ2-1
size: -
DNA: TGTGCCTGGAGCGACACTAGCGGGAGTCGTGCGGGTAATGAGCAGTTCTTC
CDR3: CAWSDTSGSRAGNEQFF

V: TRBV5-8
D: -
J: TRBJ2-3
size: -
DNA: TGTGCCAGCAGCTTTCTTCGTGGGATTACGCAGTATTTT
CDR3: CASSFLRGITQYF

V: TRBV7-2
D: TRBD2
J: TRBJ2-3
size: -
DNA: TGTGCCAGCAGCTTAGGCCTAGCGGGAGGCACAGATACGCAGTATTTT
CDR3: CASSLGLAGGTDTQYF